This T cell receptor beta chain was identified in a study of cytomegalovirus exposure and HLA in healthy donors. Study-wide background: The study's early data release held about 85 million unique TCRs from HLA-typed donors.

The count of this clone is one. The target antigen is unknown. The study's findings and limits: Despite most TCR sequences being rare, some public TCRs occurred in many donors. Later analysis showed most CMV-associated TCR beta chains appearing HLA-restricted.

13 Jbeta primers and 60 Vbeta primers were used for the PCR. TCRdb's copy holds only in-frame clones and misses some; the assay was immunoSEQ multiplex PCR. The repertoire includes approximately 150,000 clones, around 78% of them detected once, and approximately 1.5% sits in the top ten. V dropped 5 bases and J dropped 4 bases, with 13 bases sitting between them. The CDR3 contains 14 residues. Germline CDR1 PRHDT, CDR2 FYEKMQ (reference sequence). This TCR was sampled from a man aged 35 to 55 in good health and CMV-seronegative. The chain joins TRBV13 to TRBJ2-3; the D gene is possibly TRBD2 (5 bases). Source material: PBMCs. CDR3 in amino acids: CASSPRGSADTQYF. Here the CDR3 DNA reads TGTGCCAGCAGCCCTAGAGGGTCGGCAGATACGCAGTATTTT.